Listed below are T cell receptor beta chains from one sample, sequenced in a study of lymphopenia after photon versus proton radiotherapy. Sequencing used immunoSEQ multiplex PCR; TCRdb keeps in-frame clones, though not all of them. This sample yields 25,000 to 35,000 clones, of which roughly 89% are seen a single time; approximately 6.6% belongs to the top ten. The source was peripheral blood, collected from a patient treated with proton-based radiotherapy. These receptor sequences come from a woman aged 70-85 years with pancreatic cancer. Some clones in this sample may be carry-over from other donors' samples. CDR3s include the opening cysteine and the closing phenylalanine or tryptophan. The D gene is left open where the match is weak. Expanded clones are given a class, and other clones once, few, many or no size at all.

V gene,D gene,clone size,J gene,CDR3 DNA,CDR3 protein
TRBV19,-,-,TRBJ1-5,TGTGCCAGTAGTATAGATTTTAAAAATCAGCCCCAGCATTTT,CASSIDFKNQPQHF
TRBV19,TRBD2,-,TRBJ2-7,TGTGCCAGTAAAAGGACTAGCGGGATCGCGTCCTACGAGCAGTACTTC,CASKRTSGIASYEQYF
TRBV4-3,TRBD1,-,TRBJ1-1,TGCGCCAGCAGCCACGGGGACAGGGAAATGAACACTGAAGCTTTCTTT,CASSHGDREMNTEAFF
TRBV30,-,-,TRBJ1-1,TGTGCCTGGAGTCGGGTTTATACTGAAGCTTTCTTT,CAWSRVYTEAFF
TRBV28,TRBD1,-,TRBJ2-5,TGTGCCAGCAGTCCCGCTCGGGACAGGGGGTACCACCAAGAGACCCAGTACTTC,CASSPARDRGYHQETQYF
TRBV6-1,-,-,TRBJ1-4,TGTGCCAGCAGTGAAATAGGAACAACCGTACTGTTTTTT,CASSEIGTTVLFF
TRBV6-1,TRBD1,-,TRBJ1-5,TGTGCCAGTTTCCGGGACAGGGGTAGCAATCAGCCCCAGCATTTT,CASFRDRGSNQPQHF
TRBV19,-,-,TRBJ1-4,TGTGCCAGTAGGGGGGGACAAGCGGGTGAAAAACTGTTTTTT,CASRGGQAGEKLFF
TRBV7-2,TRBD1,-,TRBJ1-3,TGTGCCAGCAGCTTAGTGAGGACAGGAGGAAACACCATATATTTT,CASSLVRTGGNTIYF
TRBV23-1,-,-,TRBJ1-1,TGCGCCAGCAGATTGGAAATTAAACAGGGTAATAATGAAGCTTTCTTT,CASRLEIKQGNNEAFF
TRBV6-5,-,-,TRBJ2-7,TGTGCCAGCAGTTACACCCGGGCGAGCTACGAGCAGTACTTC,CASSYTRASYEQYF
TRBV28,TRBD2,once,TRBJ2-3,TGTGCCAGCAGTGCTAGCGGGCGGACGCAGTATTTT,CASSASGRTQYF
TRBV4-2,TRBD1,-,TRBJ1-1,TGTGCCAGCAGCCAAGGAAACGGACAGGGGTCGGAAGCTTTCTTT,CASSQGNGQGSEAFF
TRBV19,TRBD1,-,TRBJ1-1,TGTGCCAGTAGAAAATACGGGACAGGGGCTGTGAACACTGAAGCTTTCTTT,CASRKYGTGAVNTEAFF
TRBV4-1,-,-,TRBJ1-4,TGCGCCAGCAGCCAAGAACCAAGACGGGCAACTAATGAAAAACTGTTTTTT,CASSQEPRRATNEKLFF
TRBV19,TRBD1,once,TRBJ2-7,TGTGCCAGTAGACCGGGACAGGGTATCTACGAGCAGTACTTC,CASRPGQGIYEQYF
TRBV15,-,-,TRBJ2-7,TGTGCCACCAGCAGAGTACAGGGATCCGAGCAGTACTTC,CATSRVQGSEQYF
TRBV7-2,-,-,TRBJ2-3,TGTGCCAGCAGCTTAGTTGGGGGAGATACGCAGTATTTT,CASSLVGGDTQYF
TRBV5-5,-,-,TRBJ2-3,TGTGCCAGCAGCTTGGTGCTGACAGGGAGGCGGACAGATACGCAGTATTTT,CASSLVLTGRRTDTQYF
TRBV5-1,TRBD1,-,TRBJ2-7,TGCGCCAGCAGCATGACAGGGGATAGCTACGAGCAGTACTTC,CASSMTGDSYEQYF
TRBV11-2,TRBD1,-,TRBJ2-3,TGTGCCAGCAGCTTAGTCAACAGGGGCGGCGGCGGGTACACAGATACGCAGTATTTT,CASSLVNRGGGGYTDTQYF
TRBV30,-,-,TRBJ2-7,TGTGCCTGGAGTGGGTGGGACGGCTCCTACGAGCAGTACTTC,CAWSGWDGSYEQYF
TRBV28,-,-,TRBJ2-4,TGTGCCAGCAGTTTACCGGACTTAAAAAACATTCAGTACTTC,CASSLPDLKNIQYF
TRBV6-1,-,-,TRBJ1-5,TGTGCCAGCAGTGAACCCGCGACAAGGGGGAATCAGCCCCAGCATTTT,CASSEPATRGNQPQHF
TRBV7-9,-,-,TRBJ2-3,TGTGCCAGCAGCTTATCCGCCCTCGCTACAGATACGCAGTATTTT,CASSLSALATDTQYF
TRBV28,-,-,TRBJ2-3,TGTGCCAGCAATTTGGGCGGTGGCGGGAGCACAGATACGCAGTATTTT,CASNLGGGGSTDTQYF
TRBV7-8,-,few,TRBJ1-2,TGTGCCAGCAGCTTAGCGGCATTAGACTATGGCTACACCTTC,CASSLAALDYGYTF
TRBV7-2,-,-,TRBJ2-4,TGTGCCAGCAGCCAATTAGCCAAAAACATTCAGTACTTC,CASSQLAKNIQYF
TRBV30,-,-,TRBJ1-5,TGTGCCTGGAGTGCGGTGACAGGCAATCAGCCCCAGCATTTT,CAWSAVTGNQPQHF
TRBV29-1,-,-,TRBJ1-5,TGCAGCGTTGGAGCATCCGGTCAGCCCCAGCATTTT,CSVGASGQPQHF
TRBV5-1,-,few,TRBJ2-5,TGCGCCAGCAGCCCCTCTCTGAGAGGTAGTCAAGAGACCCAGTACTTC,CASSPSLRGSQETQYF
TRBV29-1,-,-,TRBJ1-4,TGCAGCGTTGGGGGAGAAAATAATGAAAAACTGTTTTTT,CSVGGENNEKLFF